Given below is one T cell receptor beta chain in context. Its antigen is undetermined. This sample was taken from a study of post-analysis software for immune sequencing data. Overall study: Included among the disease courses, which were recorded for the cohort, were relapsing-remitting, secondary progressive and progressive-relapsing multiple sclerosis.

Unique molecular identifiers tagged the TCR beta cDNA libraries. TCRdb reprocessed the PCR reads via MiXCR and lists one record per CDR3 protein. This table has about 540,000 distinct CDR3 sequences, 34% appearing once. Trimming pared 3 bases from V and 2 bases from J, leaving 16 bases between. Germline lookup yields CDR1 WNHNN and CDR2 SYGVQD (reference sequence). The CDR3 is made up of 16 amino acids. Findings of the study overall: A few TRBV segments were significantly more frequent in patients than in controls. TRBV5-6, TRBV5-1 and TRBV20-1 were among these segments.

The material sequenced was blood. This TCR came from a girl aged 2-17 years with multiple sclerosis. V usage is TRBV10-1 and J usage is TRBJ2-5; TRBD2 might be the D (6 bases). CDR3 sequence: CASSEGGGGGQETQYF. In nucleotides, the CDR3 is TGCGCCAGCAGTGAAGGTGGGGGAGGTGGGCAAGAGACCCAGTACTTC.